The source of this TCR beta chain is a study of untreated major depressive disorder. The germline V gene encodes CDR1 SGHNT and CDR2 YYREEE (reference sequence). The CDR3 has 12 residues. The ends were cut back, 4 bases at V and 2 bases at J, with 6 bases in the middle. This table comes from immunoSEQ multiplex PCR, and its TCRdb copy is limited to in-frame clones, with some not included. Of 20,000 to 25,000 clones in the sample, around 92% are singletons; the top ten hold approximately 0.45%. General observations from the study: Three preselected Vbeta families were the sole sequencing comparisons. Compared with controls, depressed patients showed more TRBV05-01 (Vbeta 5.1) usage in CD4+ T cells.

Regarding this clone: Its antigen is as yet unknown.

V and J are TRBV5-4 and TRBJ1-1; D remains ambiguous. Sequencing was performed on CD4+ T cells from PBMCs. The sequence was collected from a woman between 40 and 50 years old in good health. DNA for the CDR3: TGTGCCAGCAGCGGACTTAACACTGAAGCTTTCTTT. Residues: CASSGLNTEAFF.